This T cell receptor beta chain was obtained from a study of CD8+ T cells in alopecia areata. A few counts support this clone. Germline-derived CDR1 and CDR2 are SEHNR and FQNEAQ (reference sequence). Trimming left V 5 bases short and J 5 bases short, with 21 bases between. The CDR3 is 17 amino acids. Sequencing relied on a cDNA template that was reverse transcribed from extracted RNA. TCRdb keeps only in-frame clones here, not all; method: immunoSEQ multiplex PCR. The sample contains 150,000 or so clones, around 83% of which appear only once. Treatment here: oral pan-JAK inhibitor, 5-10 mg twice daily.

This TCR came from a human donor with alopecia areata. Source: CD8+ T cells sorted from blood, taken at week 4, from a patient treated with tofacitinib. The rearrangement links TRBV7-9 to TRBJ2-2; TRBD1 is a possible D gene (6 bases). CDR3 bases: TGTGCCAGCAGCCCCTATCGACAGGAAGTTGGAACCGGGGAGCTGTTTTTT. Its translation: CASSPYRQEVGTGELFF.